Below are 2 T cell receptor beta chains sequenced from a single sample in a study of blood T cell repertoires in COVID-19. Some clones are missing from TCRdb's copy, which holds only in-frame ones; the method was immunoSEQ multiplex PCR. The sample has around 100,000 clones; about 85% are singletons. Input material: peripheral blood. The receptors were sampled from a man between 45 and 60 years old in a cohort sampled during active COVID-19.

This rearrangement joins TRBV14 to TRBJ1-6, with D hard to call. The germline V and J ends were trimmed by 3 bases and 6 bases, with 9 bases remaining between them. The germline V gene has CDR1 SGHDN and CDR2 FVKESK. This CDR3 is 14 amino acids long. The CDR3 bases are TGTGCCAGCAGCCAGGAGATGGTTAATTCACCCCTCCACTTT. It encodes CASSQEMVNSPLHF.

The chain joins TRBV9 to TRBJ2-3, with D maybe TRBD2 (7 bases). Germline V gene data show CDR1 as SGDLS and CDR2 as YYNGEE. V lost 0 bases and J lost 5, with 16 bases in between. The CDR3 is made up of 16 amino acids. The CDR3 sequence: CASSVVMGGPLDTQYF. The CDR3 bases are TGTGCCAGCAGCGTAGTAATGGGGGGGCCATTAGATACGCAGTATTTT.